This T cell receptor (beta chain) was profiled in a study of shared clonotypes between healthy human individuals. The data were produced by immunoSEQ multiplex PCR, yet TCRdb's version contains in-frame clones alone and is incomplete. The table has over 2 million clones, 90% to 95% seen once. Germline-derived CDR1 and CDR2 are MDHEN and SYDVKM. Trimming took 3 bases from V and 7 from J; bases not matched to a gene: 6. CDR3 length: 16 amino acids. The specimen was naive CD4+ T cells sorted from blood. Stated subset: CD45RA+ positively selected. The chain recombines TRBV28 with TRBJ2-3; 14 bases match TRBD2. This clonotype was obtained from a man aged 18-30 years in good health. The CDR3 spells CASSFPTSGGGYTQYF. DNA of the CDR3: TGTGCCAGCAGTTTCCCGACTAGCGGGGGGGGTTATACGCAGTATTTT.